Described below is a single T cell receptor (beta chain) sequence and its context. The protocol was immunoSEQ multiplex PCR, while the TCRdb copy is restricted to in-frame clones and leaves out a portion. Altogether 130,000 or so clones are present, roughly 84% being singletons, with the ten largest covering about 12%. Trimming took off 5 bases at V and 0 bases at J, with 13 bases between the two ends. Germline V CDR1 and CDR2: MNHEY, SVGAGI. The CDR3 loop spans 15 amino acids. Time point: baseline pretreatment blood. Noted treatment: 15 Gy SBRT to primary tumor, nephrectomy 4 weeks later. This renal cell carcinoma was of the clear cell type. The data were taken from a study of radiation and T cells in renal cell carcinoma. Study summary: Nephrectomy followed 15 Gy stereotactic body radiation by 4 weeks.

This clonotype originated in a woman aged 50 to 60 with renal cell carcinoma. The sequenced sample was blood, obtained from a patient whose treatment included radiotherapy and nephrectomy. The chain joins TRBV6-5 to TRBJ2-5, with a tentative D call TRBD1 (6 bases). This CDR3 is CASSPPGTYQETQYF. Written as DNA, the CDR3 is TGTGCCAGCAGTCCTCCCGGGACATACCAAGAGACCCAGTACTTC.